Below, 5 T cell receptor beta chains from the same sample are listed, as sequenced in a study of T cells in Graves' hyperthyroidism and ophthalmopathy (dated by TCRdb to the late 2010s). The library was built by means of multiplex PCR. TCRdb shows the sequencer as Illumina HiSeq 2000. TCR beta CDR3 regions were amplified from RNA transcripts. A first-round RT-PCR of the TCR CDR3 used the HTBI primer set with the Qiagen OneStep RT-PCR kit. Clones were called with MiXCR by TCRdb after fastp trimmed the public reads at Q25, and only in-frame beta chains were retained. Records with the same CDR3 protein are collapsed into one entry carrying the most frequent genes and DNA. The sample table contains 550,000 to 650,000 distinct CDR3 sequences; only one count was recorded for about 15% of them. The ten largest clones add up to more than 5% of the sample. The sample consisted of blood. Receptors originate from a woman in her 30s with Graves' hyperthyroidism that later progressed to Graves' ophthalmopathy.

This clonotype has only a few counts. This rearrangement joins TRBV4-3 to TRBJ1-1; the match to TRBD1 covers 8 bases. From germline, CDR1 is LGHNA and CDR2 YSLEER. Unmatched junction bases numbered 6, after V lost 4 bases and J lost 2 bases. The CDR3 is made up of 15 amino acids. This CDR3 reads CASSRQGTENTEAFF. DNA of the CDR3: TGCGCCAGCAGCCGACAGGGGACAGAAAACACTGAAGCTTTCTTT.

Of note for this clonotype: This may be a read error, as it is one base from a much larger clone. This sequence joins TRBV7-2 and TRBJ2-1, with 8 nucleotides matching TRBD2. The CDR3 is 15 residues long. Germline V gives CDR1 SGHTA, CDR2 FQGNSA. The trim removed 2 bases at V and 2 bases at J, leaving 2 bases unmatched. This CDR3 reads CASSLLTSAYNEQFF. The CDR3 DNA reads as TGTGCCAGCAGCTTATTGACTAGCGCCTACAATGAGCAGTTCTTC.

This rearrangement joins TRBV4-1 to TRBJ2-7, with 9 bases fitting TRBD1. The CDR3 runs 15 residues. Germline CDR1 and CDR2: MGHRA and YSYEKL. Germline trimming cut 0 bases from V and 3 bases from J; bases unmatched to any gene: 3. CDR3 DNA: TGCGCCAGCAGCCAAGATGGGACAGGGTACTACGAGCAGTACTTC. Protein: CASSQDGTGYYEQYF.

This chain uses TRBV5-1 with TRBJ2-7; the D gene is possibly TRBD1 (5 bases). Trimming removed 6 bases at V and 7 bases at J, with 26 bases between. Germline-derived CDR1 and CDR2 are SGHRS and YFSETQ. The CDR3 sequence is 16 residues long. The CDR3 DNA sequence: TGCGCCAGCACCCCCTTGACAGAGAATTACCTTTTGGAGCAGTACTTC. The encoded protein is CASTPLTENYLLEQYF.

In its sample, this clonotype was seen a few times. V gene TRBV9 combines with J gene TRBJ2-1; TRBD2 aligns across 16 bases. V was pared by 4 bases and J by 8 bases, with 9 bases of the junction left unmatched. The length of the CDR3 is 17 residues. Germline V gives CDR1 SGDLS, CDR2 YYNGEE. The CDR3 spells CASSPGLAGGGGDEQFF. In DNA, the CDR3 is TGTGCCAGCAGCCCGGGACTAGCGGGGGGGGGTGGGGATGAGCAGTTCTTC. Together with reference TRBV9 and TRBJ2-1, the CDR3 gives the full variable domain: DSGVTQTPKHLITATGQRVTLRCSPRSGDLSVYWYQQSLDQGLQFLIQYYNGEERAKGNILERFSAQQFPDLHSELNLSSLELGDSALYFCASSPGLAGGGGDEQFFGPGTRLTVL.